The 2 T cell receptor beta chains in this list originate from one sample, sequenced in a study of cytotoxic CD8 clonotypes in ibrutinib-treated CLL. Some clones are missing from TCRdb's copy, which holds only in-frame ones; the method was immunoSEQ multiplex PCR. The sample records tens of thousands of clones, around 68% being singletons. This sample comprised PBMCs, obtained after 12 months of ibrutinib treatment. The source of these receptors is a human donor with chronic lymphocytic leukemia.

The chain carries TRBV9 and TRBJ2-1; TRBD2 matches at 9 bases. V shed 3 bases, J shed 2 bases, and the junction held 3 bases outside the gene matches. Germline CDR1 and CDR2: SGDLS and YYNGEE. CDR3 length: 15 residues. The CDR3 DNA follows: TGTGCCAGCAGCGAACTAGCGGGCCCCTACAATGAGCAGTTCTTC. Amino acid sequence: CASSELAGPYNEQFF. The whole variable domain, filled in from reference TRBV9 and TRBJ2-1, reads DSGVTQTPKHLITATGQRVTLRCSPRSGDLSVYWYQQSLDQGLQFLIQYYNGEERAKGNILERFSAQQFPDLHSELNLSSLELGDSALYFCASSELAGPYNEQFFGPGTRLTVL.

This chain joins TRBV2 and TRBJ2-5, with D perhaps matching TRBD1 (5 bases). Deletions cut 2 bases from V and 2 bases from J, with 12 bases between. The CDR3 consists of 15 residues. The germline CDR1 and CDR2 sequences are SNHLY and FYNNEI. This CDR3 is CASSELGRLQETQYF. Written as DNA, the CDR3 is TGTGCCAGCAGTGAACTGGGGCGTCTACAAGAGACCCAGTACTTC.